This T cell receptor beta chain is from a study of technical replicates of blood from several donors. The method was immunoSEQ multiplex PCR; TCRdb's version includes in-frame clones alone and lacks a portion of them. The table has over 85,000 clones, 85% to 95% seen once. The V end lost 4 bases, the J end lost 5 bases, and 18 bases lay between the germline ends. Per the germline V gene, CDR1 is SGHNT and CDR2 is YENEEA. CDR3 length equals 16 residues. The TCR originated in a human donor in good health. The chain recombines TRBV11-3 with TRBJ2-1; TRBD2 might be the D (6 bases). The specimen was T cells isolated from PBMCs. CDR3 nucleotide sequence: TGTGCCAGCAGCTCCACTCCCGTAGCGGCAGACAATGAGCAGTTCTTC. Its protein is CASSSTPVAADNEQFF.